Included here is one TCR beta chain sequence, with context. Template-switching 5'RACE yielded the TCR cDNA; a universal primer site and UMIs were added in the process. TCRdb ran MiXCR on the 5' RACE reads and lists one entry per CDR3 protein. The sample consists of about 74,000 distinct CDR3 sequences, roughly 7.4% of them appearing once. The sample comes from a study of T cells after yellow fever vaccination. Study at large: Each low-cell-number fraction was prepared by means of SMART-Seq v4 Ultra Low Input.

This sequence originates from a man younger than 35 who received the YFV17D yellow fever vaccine. The source was CD8+ T cells sorted from PBMCs, collected about 5 days after the first yellow fever vaccination.

CDR3 in amino acids: CASSFIDNGNTIYF. CDR3 in DNA: TGTGCCAGCAGCTTCATCGACAATGGAAACACCATATATTTT. This chain links TRBV7-9 with TRBJ1-3; no clear D. The CDR3 has 14 residues. The V gene lost 3 bases and the J gene lost 3 bases, with 9 bases spanning the gap. Germline CDR1 reads SEHNR; CDR2 reads FQNEAQ (reference sequence).